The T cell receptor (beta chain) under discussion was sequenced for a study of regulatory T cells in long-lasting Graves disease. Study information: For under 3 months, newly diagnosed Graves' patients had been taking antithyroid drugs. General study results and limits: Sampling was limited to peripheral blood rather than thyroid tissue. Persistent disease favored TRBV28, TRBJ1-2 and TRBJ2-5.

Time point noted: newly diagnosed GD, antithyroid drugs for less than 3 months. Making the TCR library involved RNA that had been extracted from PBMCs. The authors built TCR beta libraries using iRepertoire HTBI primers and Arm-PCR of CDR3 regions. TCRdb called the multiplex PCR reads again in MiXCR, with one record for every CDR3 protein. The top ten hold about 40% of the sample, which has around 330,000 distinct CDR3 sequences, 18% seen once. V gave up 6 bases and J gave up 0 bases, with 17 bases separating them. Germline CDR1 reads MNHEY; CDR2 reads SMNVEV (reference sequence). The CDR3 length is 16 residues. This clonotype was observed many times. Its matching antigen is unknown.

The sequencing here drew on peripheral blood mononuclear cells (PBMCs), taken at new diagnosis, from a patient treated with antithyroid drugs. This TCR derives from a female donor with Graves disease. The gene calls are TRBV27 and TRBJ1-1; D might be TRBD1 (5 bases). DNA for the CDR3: TGTGCCAGCAGCTTGGGTAGGGGTCCAATGAACACTGAAGCTTTCTTT. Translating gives CASSLGRGPMNTEAFF.